This T cell receptor beta chain comes out of a study of regulatory T cells in long-lasting Graves disease. The trim removed 5 bases at V and 3 bases at J, leaving 5 bases unmatched. The CDR3 sequence is 14 residues long. This clonotype was seen repeatedly, ten times or more. Through Arm-PCR of CDR3 regions and iRepertoire HTBI primers, TCR beta libraries were built. TCRdb analysed the multiplex PCR reads with MiXCR anew, one entry per CDR3 protein. The profile shows roughly 360,000 distinct CDR3 sequences, 12% of them singletons. Documented time point: newly diagnosed GD, antithyroid drugs for less than 3 months. Researchers made the TCR library from RNA that was extracted from PBMCs. By American Thyroid Association guidelines, Graves' disease was diagnosed in the cohort. This sample also appeared in a second study, on T cells in Graves' hyperthyroidism and ophthalmopathy.

V is TRBV12-3 or TRBV12-4 and J is TRBJ1-2; 8 bases align to TRBD1. The source of this sequence is a young woman with Graves disease. The starting material was peripheral blood mononuclear cells (PBMCs), obtained at new diagnosis, from a patient treated with antithyroid drugs. CDR3 DNA sequence: TGTGCCAGCAGTAACCAGGGGGCTTACTATGGCTACACCTTC. As protein: CASSNQGAYYGYTF.